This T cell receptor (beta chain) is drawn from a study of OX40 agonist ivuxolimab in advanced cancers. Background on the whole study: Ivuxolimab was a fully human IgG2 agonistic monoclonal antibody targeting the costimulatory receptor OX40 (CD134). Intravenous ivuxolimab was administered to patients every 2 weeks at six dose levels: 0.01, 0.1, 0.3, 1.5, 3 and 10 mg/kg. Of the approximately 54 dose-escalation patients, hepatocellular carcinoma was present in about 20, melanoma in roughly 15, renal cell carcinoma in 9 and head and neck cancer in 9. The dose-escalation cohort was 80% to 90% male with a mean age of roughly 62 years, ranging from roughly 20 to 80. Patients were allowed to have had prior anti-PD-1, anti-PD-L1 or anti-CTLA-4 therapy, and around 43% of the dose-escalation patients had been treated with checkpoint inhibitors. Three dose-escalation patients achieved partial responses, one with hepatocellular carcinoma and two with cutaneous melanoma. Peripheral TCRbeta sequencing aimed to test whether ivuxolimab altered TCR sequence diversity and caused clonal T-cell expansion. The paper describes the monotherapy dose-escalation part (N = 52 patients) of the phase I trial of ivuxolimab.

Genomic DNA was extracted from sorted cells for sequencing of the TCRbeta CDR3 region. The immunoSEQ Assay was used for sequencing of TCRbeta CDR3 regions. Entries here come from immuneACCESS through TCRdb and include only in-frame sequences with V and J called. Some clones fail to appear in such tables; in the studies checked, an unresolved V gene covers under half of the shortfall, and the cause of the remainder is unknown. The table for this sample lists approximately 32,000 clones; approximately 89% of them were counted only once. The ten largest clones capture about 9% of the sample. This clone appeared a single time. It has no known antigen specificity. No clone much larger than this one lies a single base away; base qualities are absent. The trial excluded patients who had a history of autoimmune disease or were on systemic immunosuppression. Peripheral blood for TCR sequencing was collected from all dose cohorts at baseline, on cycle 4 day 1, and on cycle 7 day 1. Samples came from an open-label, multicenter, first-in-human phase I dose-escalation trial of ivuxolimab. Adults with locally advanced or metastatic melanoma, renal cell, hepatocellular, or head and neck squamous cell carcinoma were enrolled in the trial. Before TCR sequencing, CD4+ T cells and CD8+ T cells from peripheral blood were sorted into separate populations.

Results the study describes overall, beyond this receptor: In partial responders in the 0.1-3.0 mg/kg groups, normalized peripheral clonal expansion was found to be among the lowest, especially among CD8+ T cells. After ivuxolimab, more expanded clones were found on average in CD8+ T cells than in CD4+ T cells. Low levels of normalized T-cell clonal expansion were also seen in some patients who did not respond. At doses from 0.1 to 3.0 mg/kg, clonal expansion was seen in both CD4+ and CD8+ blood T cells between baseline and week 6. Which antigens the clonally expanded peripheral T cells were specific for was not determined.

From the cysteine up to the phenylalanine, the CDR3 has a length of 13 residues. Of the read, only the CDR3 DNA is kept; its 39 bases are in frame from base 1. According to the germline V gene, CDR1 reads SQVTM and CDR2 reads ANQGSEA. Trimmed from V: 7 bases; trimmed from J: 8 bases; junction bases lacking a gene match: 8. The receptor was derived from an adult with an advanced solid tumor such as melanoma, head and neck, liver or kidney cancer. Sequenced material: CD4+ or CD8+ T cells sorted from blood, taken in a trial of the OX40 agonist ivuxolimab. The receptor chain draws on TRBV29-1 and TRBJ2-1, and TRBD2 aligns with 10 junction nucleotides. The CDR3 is CSAVELAGDEQFF. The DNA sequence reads TGCAGCGCCGTTGAGCTAGCGGGAGATGAGCAGTTCTTC.